One sample yielded the 4 T cell receptor beta chains listed below, sequenced in a study of CD8+CD57+ T cells in acquired aplastic anemia. TCR beta VDJ and CDR3 profiling used genomic DNA as template. TCRdb ran MiXCR on the reads and lists one entry per CDR3 protein. The sample includes about 180,000 distinct CDR3 sequences, under 55% of them seen just once. The sample comprised sorted CD4+, CD8+, or CD8+CD57+ T cells (not recorded which) from PBMCs. These receptors were collected from a human donor in good health.

The chain has TRBV7-9 and TRBJ1-5; D remains unclear. Per the germline V gene, CDR1 is SEHNR and CDR2 is FQNEAQ (reference sequence). CDR3 length: 15 amino acids. Deletions cut 6 bases from V and 1 base from J, with 13 bases between. The CDR3 here is CASSLKGGSNQPQHF. CDR3 coding DNA: TGTGCCAGCAGTTTAAAGGGTGGCAGCAATCAGCCCCAGCATTTT. The variable domain in full, completed from reference TRBV7-9 and TRBJ1-5, reads DTGVSQNPRHKITKRGQNVTFRCDPISEHNRLYWYRQTLGQGPEFLTYFQNEAQLEKSRLLSDRFSAERPKGSFSTLEIQRTEQGDSAMYLCASSLKGGSNQPQHFGDGTRLSIL.

This clonotype has ten or more counts. The rearrangement joins TRBV19 to TRBJ1-5, with TRBD1 as a possible D gene (6 bases). The CDR3 consists of 17 residues. The germline V and J ends were trimmed by 6 bases and 0 bases, with 18 bases remaining between them. Germline CDR1 and CDR2: LNHDA and SQIVND (reference sequence). The CDR3 nucleotides read TGTGCCAGTAGCCACCTGACGGGACAAAGTAGCAATCAGCCCCAGCATTTT. Its translation is CASSHLTGQSSNQPQHF.

The V and J genes are TRBV2 and TRBJ1-1; D is undetermined. CDR1 is SNHLY, CDR2 FYNNEI, per germline. Deletions cut 7 bases from V and 5 bases from J, with 5 bases between. The CDR3 has 10 amino acids. The chain's CDR3 is CASTGTEAFF. CDR3 coding DNA: TGTGCCAGCACCGGGACTGAAGCTTTCTTT.

This clonotype has a count of ten or more. The rearrangement links TRBV5-1 to TRBJ2-1; 7 bases map to TRBD1. This CDR3 has 15 residues. V lost 4 bases and J lost 0; bases outside the gene matches: 4. Germline lookup yields CDR1 SGHRS and CDR2 YFSETQ. CDR3 loop: CASSPGDSSYNEQFF. CDR3 DNA: TGCGCCAGCAGCCCAGGGGACAGCTCCTACAATGAGCAGTTCTTC.